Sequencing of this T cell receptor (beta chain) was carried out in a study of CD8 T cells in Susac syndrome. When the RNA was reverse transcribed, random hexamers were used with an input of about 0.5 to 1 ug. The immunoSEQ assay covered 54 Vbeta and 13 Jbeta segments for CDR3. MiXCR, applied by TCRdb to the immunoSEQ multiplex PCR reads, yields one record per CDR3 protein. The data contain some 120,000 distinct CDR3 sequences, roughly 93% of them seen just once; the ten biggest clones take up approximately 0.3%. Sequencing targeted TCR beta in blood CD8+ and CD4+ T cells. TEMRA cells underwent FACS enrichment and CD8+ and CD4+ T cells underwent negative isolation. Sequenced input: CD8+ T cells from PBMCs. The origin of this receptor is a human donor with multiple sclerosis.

The CDR3 here is CATRGTLYEQYF. DNA for the CDR3: TGTGCCACCCGCGGGACATTATACGAGCAGTACTTC. The gene calls are TRBV6-5 and TRBJ2-7; D tentatively fits TRBD1 or TRBD2 (6 bases each). This CDR3 is built from 12 residues. V gave up 10 bases and J gave up 4 bases, with 14 bases separating them. Germline values: CDR1 MNHEY, CDR2 SVGAGI.